What follows are 7 T cell receptor beta chains derived from one specimen sequenced in a study of blood T cell repertoires in COVID-19. Some clones are missing from TCRdb's copy, which holds only in-frame ones; the method was immunoSEQ multiplex PCR. This sample yields 150,000 to 200,000 clones, of which less than 85% are seen a single time; roughly a tenth belongs to the top ten. Sequenced sample: peripheral blood. Every receptor here comes from a woman aged 80 or older with active or convalescent COVID-19.

This clone was seen repeatedly, ten times or more. The chain recombines TRBV5-4 with TRBJ2-1; D not certain. CDR1 is SGHNT, CDR2 YYREEE, per germline (reference sequence). Trimming removed 0 bases from V and 6 bases from J, with 7 bases in between. The CDR3 is 13 residues long. CDR3 sequence: CASSLDLSNEQFF. CDR3 nucleotide sequence: TGTGCCAGCAGCTTGGACCTTAGCAATGAGCAGTTCTTC.

The V and J genes are TRBV23-1 and TRBJ1-5; 7 bases are shared with TRBD1. TRBV23-1 is assigned to the ORF class and has an uncertain function. CDR3 length equals 15 residues. V trimming: 4 bases; J trimming: 0 bases; junction bases outside the gene matches: 3. Here the CDR3 reads CASSPGQLSNQPQHF. The CDR3 DNA reads TGCGCCAGCAGTCCGGGACAGCTTAGCAATCAGCCCCAGCATTTT.

V is TRBV25-1 and J is TRBJ1-2, with TRBD1 as a possible D gene (5 bases). The CDR3 sequence is 16 residues long. V was clipped by 5 bases and J by 5 bases, with 21 bases between them. Germline V gene sequence: CDR1 MGHDK, CDR2 SYGVNS. The CDR3 DNA reads as TGTGCCAGCAGTCCCCTCCCGGGACTCCCCATTTATGGCTACACCTTC. Its translation is CASSPLPGLPIYGYTF.

V usage is TRBV18 and J usage is TRBJ2-1, with 13 bases that match TRBD2. Germline-derived CDR1 and CDR2 are KGHSH and LQKENI. The CDR3 has 18 residues. The trim removed 0 bases at V and 9 bases at J, leaving 11 bases unmatched. The DNA for the CDR3 is TGTGCCAGCTCACCACCGATATCTACTAGCGGGAGGGCCGCTGAGCAGTTCTTC. It yields the protein CASSPPISTSGRAAEQFF.

The gene calls are TRBV30 and TRBJ1-2, with TRBD1 matching over 8 bases. CDR1 GTSNPN and CDR2 SVGIG come from the germline V gene (reference sequence). This CDR3 has 14 residues. Germline trimming cut 0 bases from V and 4 bases from J; bases unmatched to any gene: 4. The CDR3 here is CAWSVQGGFYGYTF. CDR3 DNA: TGTGCCTGGAGTGTACAGGGGGGCTTCTATGGCTACACCTTC.

V and J are TRBV6-6 and TRBJ1-3, with TRBD1 as a possible D gene (5 bases). V lost 2 bases and J 4 bases, leaving 15 bases between the germline ends. Germline-derived CDR1 and CDR2 are MNHNY and SVGAGI (reference sequence). The CDR3 is 16 residues long. The CDR3, as DNA: TGTGCCAGCAGTTACACGTCAGGACAAGACGGAAACACCATATATTTT. Translating it yields CASSYTSGQDGNTIYF.

The chain recombines TRBV7-9 with TRBJ2-5, with 11 nucleotides matching TRBD1. V dropped 5 bases and J dropped 4; count of bases not matched to a gene: 6. Germline-derived CDR1 and CDR2 are SEHNR and FQNEAQ (reference sequence). This CDR3 has 15 residues. The CDR3 DNA follows: TGTGCCAGCAGCCTATGGACAGGGGGCGGAGAGACCCAGTACTTC. As protein: CASSLWTGGGETQYF.